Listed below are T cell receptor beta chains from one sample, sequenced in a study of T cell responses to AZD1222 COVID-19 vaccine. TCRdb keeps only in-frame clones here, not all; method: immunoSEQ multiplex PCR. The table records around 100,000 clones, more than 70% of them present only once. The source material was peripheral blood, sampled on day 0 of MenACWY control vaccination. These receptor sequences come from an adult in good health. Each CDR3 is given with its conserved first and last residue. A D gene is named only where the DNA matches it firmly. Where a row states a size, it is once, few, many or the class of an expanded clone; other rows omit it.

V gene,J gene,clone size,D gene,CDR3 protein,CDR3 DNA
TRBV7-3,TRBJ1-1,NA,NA,CASSLMGGMNTEAFF,TGTGCCAGCAGTCTTATGGGTGGCATGAACACTGAAGCTTTCTTT
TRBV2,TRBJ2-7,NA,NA,CASRLAYEQYF,TGTGCCAGCAGGTTAGCGTACGAGCAGTACTTC
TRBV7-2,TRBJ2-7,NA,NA,CASSLALIGSFNSYEQYF,TGTGCCAGCAGCTTAGCGCTAATAGGTTCTTTCAACTCCTACGAGCAGTACTTC
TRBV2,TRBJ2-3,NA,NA,CASSVRDTQYF,TGTGCCAGCAGTGTTCGGGATACGCAGTATTTT
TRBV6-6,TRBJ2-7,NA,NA,CASTARGPYEQYF,TGTGCCAGCACCGCGAGGGGCCCCTACGAGCAGTACTTC
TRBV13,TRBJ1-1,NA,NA,CPHLNEAFF,TGTCCCCATCTAAATGAAGCTTTCTTT
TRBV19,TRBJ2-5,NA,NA,CASSIAGRSRETQYF,TGTGCCAGTAGTATCGCGGGACGTTCCCGGGAGACCCAGTACTTC
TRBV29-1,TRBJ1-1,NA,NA,CSGETGSNTEAFF,TGCAGCGGAGAGACGGGGAGCAACACTGAAGCTTTCTTT
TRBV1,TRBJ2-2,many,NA,CTSSNPELAGRDGELFF,TGCACCAGCAGTAACCCTGAACTAGCGGGGAGGGACGGGGAGCTGTTTTTT
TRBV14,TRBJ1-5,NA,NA,CASSPTHNQPQHF,TGTGCCAGCAGCCCGACCCACAATCAGCCCCAGCATTTT
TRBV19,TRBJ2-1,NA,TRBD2,CASSFSGLAGGGEQFF,TGTGCCAGTAGTTTCTCCGGACTAGCGGGAGGAGGCGAGCAGTTCTTC
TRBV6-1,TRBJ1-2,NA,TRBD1,CASSEERTGGVGYTF,TGTGCCAGCAGTGAAGAGAGGACAGGGGGTGTTGGCTACACCTTC
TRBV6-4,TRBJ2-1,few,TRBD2,CASSAGTSGGNEQFF,TGTGCCAGCAGTGCCGGGACTAGCGGGGGGAATGAGCAGTTCTTC
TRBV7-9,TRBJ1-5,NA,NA,CASARAGGDQPQHF,TGTGCCAGCGCTCGCGCGGGGGGAGATCAGCCCCAGCATTTT
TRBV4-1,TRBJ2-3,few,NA,CASSQGEGRNTQYF,TGCGCCAGCAGCCAAGGTGAGGGGAGGAATACGCAGTATTTT
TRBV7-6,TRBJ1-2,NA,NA,CASSPMTDNYGYTF,TGTGCCAGCAGCCCAATGACAGATAACTATGGCTACACCTTC
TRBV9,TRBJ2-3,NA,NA,CASSPGPPDTQYF,TGTGCCAGCAGCCCCGGGCCTCCAGATACGCAGTATTTT
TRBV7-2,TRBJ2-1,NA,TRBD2,CASSWTSGVGNEQFF,TGTGCCAGCAGCTGGACTAGCGGGGTAGGGAATGAGCAGTTCTTC
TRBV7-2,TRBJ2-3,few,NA,CASSLIGGDTQYF,TGTGCCAGCAGCTTGATTGGGGGGGATACGCAGTATTTT
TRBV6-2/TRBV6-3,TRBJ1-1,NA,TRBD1,CASSYFPGQGNTEAFF,TGTGCCAGCAGTTACTTTCCGGGACAGGGGAACACTGAAGCTTTCTTT
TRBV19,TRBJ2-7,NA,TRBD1,CASSPPGTGSSYEQYF,TGTGCCAGTAGCCCGCCCGGGACAGGGTCCTCCTACGAGCAGTACTTC
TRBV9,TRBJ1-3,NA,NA,CASSVSSSGNTIYF,TGTGCCAGCAGCGTATCGAGCTCTGGAAACACCATATATTTT
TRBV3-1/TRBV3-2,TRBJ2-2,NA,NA,CASSRGLRTGELFF,TGTGCCAGCAGCCGAGGACTGCGCACCGGGGAGCTGTTTTTT
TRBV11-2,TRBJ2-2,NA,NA,CASSQGSGELFF,TGTGCCAGCAGCCAGGGGAGCGGGGAGCTGTTTTTT
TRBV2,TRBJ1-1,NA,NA,CASSVGVEAFF,TGTGCCAGCAGTGTGGGTGTTGAAGCTTTCTTT
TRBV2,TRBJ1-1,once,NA,CASSEGAGSNTEAFF,TGTGCCAGCAGTGAAGGGGCCGGGTCTAACACTGAAGCTTTCTTT
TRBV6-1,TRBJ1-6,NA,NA,CASSEGVLPRPNSPLHF,TGTGCCAGCAGTGAAGGGGTCCTACCGCGCCCTAATTCACCCCTCCACTTT
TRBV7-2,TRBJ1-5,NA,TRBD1,CASSSAGGNSNQPQHF,TGTGCCAGCAGCTCAGCAGGGGGGAATAGCAATCAGCCCCAGCATTTT
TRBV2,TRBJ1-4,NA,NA,CASRARESGEKLFF,TGTGCCAGCCGGGCCAGGGAAAGTGGTGAAAAACTGTTTTTT
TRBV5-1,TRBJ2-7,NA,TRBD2,CASSLVLAGDFSYEQYF,TGCGCCAGCAGCTTGGTGCTAGCGGGGGACTTCTCCTACGAGCAGTACTTC
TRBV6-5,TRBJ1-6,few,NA,CASRTVNSPLHF,TGTGCCAGCAGGACAGTAAATTCACCCCTCCACTTT
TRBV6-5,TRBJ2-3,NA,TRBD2,CASSYGVAGDPDTQYF,TGTGCCAGCAGTTACGGAGTAGCGGGGGACCCAGATACGCAGTATTTT
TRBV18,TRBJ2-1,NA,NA,CASSPREGEQFF,TGTGCCAGCTCACCACGGGAAGGGGAGCAGTTCTTC
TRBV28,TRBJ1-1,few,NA,CASQHDGTALGAFF,TGTGCCAGCCAGCACGACGGGACGGCCTTAGGAGCTTTCTTT
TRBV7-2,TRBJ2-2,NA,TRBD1,CASSRGQAVSGELFF,TGTGCCAGCAGCCGCGGACAGGCGGTCTCCGGGGAGCTGTTTTTT
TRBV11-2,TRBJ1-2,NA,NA,CASSRGAGRTNYGYTF,TGTGCCAGCAGCCGAGGGGCAGGGCGCACTAACTATGGCTACACCTTC
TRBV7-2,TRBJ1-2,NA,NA,CASSLTGQWGGYGYTF,TGTGCCAGCAGCTTAACAGGGCAGTGGGGCGGCTATGGCTACACCTTC
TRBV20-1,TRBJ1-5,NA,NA,CSASTGSPGDQPQHF,TGCAGTGCTAGTACCGGGTCCCCGGGGGATCAGCCCCAGCATTTT
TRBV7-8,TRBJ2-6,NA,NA,CASSPPMAGSLGSGANVLTF,TGTGCCAGCAGTCCCCCAATGGCAGGGAGTTTAGGATCTGGGGCCAACGTCCTGACTTTC
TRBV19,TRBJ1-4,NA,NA,CASTRRQANEKLFF,TGTGCCAGTACACGTCGGCAGGCTAATGAAAAACTGTTTTTT
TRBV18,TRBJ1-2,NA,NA,CASSPKQDYGYTF,TGTGCCAGCTCACCAAAACAGGACTATGGCTACACCTTC
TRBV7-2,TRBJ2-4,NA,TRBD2,CASSFMRGVGYIQYF,TGTGCCAGCAGCTTTATGCGGGGGGTGGGGTACATTCAGTACTTC
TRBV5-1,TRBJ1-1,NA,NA,CASGLKGDTEAFF,TGCGCCAGCGGCCTCAAGGGGGACACTGAAGCTTTCTTT
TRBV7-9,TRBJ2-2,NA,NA,CASSLSGGGMNTGELFF,TGTGCCAGCAGCTTATCAGGGGGAGGAATGAACACCGGGGAGCTGTTTTTT
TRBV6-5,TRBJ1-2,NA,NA,CASSPWTDLNYGYTF,TGTGCCAGCAGCCCCTGGACAGACCTTAACTATGGCTACACCTTC
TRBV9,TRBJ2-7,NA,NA,CASSVGWQTLYEQYF,TGTGCCAGCAGCGTAGGTTGGCAGACCCTCTACGAGCAGTACTTC
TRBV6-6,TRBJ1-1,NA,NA,CASSYRRSNTEAFF,TGTGCCAGCAGTTACAGGAGATCGAACACTGAAGCTTTCTTT
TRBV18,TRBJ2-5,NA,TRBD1,CASSPNRGEETQYF,TGTGCCAGCTCACCAAACAGGGGAGAAGAGACCCAGTACTTC
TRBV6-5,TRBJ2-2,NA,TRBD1,CASGRDRGKAGELFF,TGTGCCAGCGGGAGGGACAGGGGGAAGGCCGGGGAGCTGTTTTTT
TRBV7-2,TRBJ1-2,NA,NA,CASSLGSDTPWGYTF,TGTGCCAGCAGCTTAGGAAGCGACACACCGTGGGGCTACACCTTC
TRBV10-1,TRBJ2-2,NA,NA,CASSGVTGELFF,TGCGCCAGCAGCGGGGTCACCGGGGAGCTGTTTTTT